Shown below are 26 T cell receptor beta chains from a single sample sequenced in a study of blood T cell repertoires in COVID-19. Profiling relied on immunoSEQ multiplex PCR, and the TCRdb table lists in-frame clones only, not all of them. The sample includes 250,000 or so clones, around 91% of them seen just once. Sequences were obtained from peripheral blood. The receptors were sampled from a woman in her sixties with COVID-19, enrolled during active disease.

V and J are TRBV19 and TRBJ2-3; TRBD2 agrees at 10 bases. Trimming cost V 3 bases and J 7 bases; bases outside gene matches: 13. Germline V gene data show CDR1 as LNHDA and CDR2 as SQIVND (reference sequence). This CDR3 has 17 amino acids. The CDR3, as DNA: TGTGCCAGTAGTATCGCCCGACTAGCGGGCCTGGACAATACGCAGTATTTT. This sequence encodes CASSIARLAGLDNTQYF.

The CDR3 DNA is TGTGCCAGCAGCTTAGTCGGTGATCCTGAAGCTTTCTTT. Amino acids: CASSLVGDPEAFF. The V and J genes are TRBV7-2 and TRBJ1-1; no definite D call. V dropped 1 base and J dropped 6 bases, with 9 bases sitting between them. CDR1 and CDR2 (germline): SGHTA, FQGNSA. CDR3 size: 13 residues.

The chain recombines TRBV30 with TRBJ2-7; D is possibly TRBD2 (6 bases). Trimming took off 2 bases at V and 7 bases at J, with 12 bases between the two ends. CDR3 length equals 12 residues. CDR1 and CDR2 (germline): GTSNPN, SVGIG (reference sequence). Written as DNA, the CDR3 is TGTGCCTGGAGTAGAAGTCGGGGGGAGCAGTACTTC. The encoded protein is CAWSRSRGEQYF.

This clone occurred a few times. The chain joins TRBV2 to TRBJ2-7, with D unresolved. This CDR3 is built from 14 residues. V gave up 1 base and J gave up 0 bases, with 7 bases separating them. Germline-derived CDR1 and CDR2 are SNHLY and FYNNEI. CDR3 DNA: TGTGCCAGCAGTGAAGGCGGTGCCTCCTACGAGCAGTACTTC. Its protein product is CASSEGGASYEQYF.

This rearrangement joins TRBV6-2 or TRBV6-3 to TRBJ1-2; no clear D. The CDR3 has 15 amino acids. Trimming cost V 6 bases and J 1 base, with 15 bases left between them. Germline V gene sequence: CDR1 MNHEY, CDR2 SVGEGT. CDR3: CASSYPMTGNYGYTF. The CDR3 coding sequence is TGTGCCAGCAGCTATCCGATGACGGGTAACTATGGCTACACCTTC.

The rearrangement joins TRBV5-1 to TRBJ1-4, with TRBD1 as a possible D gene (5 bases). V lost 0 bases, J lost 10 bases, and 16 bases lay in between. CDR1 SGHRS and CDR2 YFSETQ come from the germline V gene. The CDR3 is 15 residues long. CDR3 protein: CASSLGAGGAGKLFF. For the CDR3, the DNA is TGCGCCAGCAGCTTGGGGGCAGGAGGGGCTGGAAAACTGTTTTTT.

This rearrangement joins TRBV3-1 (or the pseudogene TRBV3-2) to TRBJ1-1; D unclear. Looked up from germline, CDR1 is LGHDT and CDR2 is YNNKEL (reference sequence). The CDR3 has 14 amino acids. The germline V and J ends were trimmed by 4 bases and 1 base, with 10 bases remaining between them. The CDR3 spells CASSPTAGNTEAFF. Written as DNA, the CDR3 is TGTGCCAGCAGCCCGACGGCGGGGAACACTGAAGCTTTCTTT.

The CDR3 region is CASIPSVGGAYEQYF. In DNA form, the CDR3 reads TGTGCCAGCATCCCCTCGGTTGGCGGGGCCTACGAGCAGTACTTC. V and J are TRBV6-5 and TRBJ2-7, with a weak D call TRBD2 (6 bases). V shed 7 bases and J shed 2 bases, with 18 bases lying between them. The CDR3 runs to 15 residues. Germline lookup yields CDR1 MNHEY and CDR2 SVGAGI.

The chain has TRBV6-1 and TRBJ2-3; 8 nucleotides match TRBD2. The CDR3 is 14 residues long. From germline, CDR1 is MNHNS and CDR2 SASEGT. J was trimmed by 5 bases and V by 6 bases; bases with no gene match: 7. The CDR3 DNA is TGTGCCAGCAGCGACCGGGGGGGATTAGATACGCAGTATTTT. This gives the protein CASSDRGGLDTQYF.

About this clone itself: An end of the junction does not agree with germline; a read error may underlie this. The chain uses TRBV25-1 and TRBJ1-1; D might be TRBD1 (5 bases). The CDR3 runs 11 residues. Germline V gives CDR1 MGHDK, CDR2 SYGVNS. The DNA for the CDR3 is TGTGCCAGCATCCAGGGTACTGGAGCTTTCTTT. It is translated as CASIQGTGAFF.

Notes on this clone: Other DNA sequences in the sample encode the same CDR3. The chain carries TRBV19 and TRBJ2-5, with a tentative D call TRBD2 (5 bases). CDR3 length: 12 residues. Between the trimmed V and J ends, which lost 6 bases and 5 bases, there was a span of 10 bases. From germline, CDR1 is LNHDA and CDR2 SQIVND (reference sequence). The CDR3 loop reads CASSPGEETQYF. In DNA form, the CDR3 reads TGTGCCAGTAGCCCCGGGGAGGAGACCCAGTACTTC.

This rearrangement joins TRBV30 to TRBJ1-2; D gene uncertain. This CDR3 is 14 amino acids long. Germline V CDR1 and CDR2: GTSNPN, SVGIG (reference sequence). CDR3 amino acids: CAGVPRQFLYGYTF. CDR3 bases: TGTGCTGGAGTACCGAGGCAGTTTCTTTATGGCTACACCTTC.

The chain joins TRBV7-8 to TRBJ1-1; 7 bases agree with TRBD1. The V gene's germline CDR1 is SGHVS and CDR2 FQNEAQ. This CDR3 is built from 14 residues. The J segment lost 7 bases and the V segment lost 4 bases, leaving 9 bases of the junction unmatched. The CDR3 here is CASSSTTGNYEAFF. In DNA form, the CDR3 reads TGTGCCAGCAGCTCGACGACAGGGAATTATGAAGCTTTCTTT.

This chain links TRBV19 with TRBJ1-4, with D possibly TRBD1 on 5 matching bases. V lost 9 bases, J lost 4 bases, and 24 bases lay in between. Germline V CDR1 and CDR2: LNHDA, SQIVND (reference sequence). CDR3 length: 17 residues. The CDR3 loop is CASQIGPGGPSNEKLFF. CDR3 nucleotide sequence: TGTGCCAGCCAGATTGGCCCCGGGGGACCGAGTAATGAAAAACTGTTTTTT.

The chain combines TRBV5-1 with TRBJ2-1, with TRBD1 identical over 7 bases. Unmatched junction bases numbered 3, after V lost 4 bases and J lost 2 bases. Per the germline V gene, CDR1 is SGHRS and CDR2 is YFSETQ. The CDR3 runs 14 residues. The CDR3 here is CASSHRGPYNEQFF. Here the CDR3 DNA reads TGCGCCAGCAGCCACAGGGGTCCCTACAATGAGCAGTTCTTC.

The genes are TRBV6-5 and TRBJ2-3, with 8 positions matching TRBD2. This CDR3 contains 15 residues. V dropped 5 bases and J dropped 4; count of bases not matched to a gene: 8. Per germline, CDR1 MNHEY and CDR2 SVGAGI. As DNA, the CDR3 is TGTGCCAGCAGTCGGGGGGGCCGTGAAGCAGATACGCAGTATTTT. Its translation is CASSRGGREADTQYF.

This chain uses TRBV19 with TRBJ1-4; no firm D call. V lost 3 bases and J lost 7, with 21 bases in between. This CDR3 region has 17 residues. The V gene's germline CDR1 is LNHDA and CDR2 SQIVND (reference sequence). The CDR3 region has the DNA TGTGCCAGTAGTATCGACGGCCGGAGGGAAGGATCTGAAAAACTGTTTTTT. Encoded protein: CASSIDGRREGSEKLFF.

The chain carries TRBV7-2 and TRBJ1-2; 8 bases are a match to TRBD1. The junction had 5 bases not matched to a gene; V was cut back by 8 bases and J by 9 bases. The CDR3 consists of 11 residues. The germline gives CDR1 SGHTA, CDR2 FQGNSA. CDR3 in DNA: TGTGCCAGCGGGGACAGGTTGAGCTACACCTTC. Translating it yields CASGDRLSYTF. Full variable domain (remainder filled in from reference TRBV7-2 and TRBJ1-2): GAGVSQSPSNKVTEKGKDVELRCDPISGHTALYWYRQSLGQGLEFLIYFQGNSAPDKSGLPSDRFSAERTGGSVSTLTIQRTQQEDSAVYLCASGDRLSYTFGSGTRLTVV.

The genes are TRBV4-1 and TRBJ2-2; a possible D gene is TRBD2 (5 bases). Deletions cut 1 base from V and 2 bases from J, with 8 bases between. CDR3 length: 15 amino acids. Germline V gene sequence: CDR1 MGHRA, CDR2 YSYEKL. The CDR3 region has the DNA TGCGCCAGCAGCCAAGGGAGGATTAACACCGGGGAGCTGTTTTTT. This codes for CASSQGRINTGELFF.

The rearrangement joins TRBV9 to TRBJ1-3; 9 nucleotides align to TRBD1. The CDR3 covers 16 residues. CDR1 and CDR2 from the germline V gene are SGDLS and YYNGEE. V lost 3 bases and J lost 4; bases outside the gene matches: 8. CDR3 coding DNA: TGTGCCAGCAGCGCAACAGGGGGCGCGTCAGGAAACACCATATATTTT. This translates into CASSATGGASGNTIYF.

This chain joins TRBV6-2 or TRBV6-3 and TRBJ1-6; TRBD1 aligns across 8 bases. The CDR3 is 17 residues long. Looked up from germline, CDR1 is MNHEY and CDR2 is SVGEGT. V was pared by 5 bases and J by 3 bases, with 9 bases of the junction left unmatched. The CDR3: CASSGDRMMNYNSPLHF. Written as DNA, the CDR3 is TGTGCCAGCAGTGGGGACAGGATGATGAACTATAATTCACCCCTCCACTTT.

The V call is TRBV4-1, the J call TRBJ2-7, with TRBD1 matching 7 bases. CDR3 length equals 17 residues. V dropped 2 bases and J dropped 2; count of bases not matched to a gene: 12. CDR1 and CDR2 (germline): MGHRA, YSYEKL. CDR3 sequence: CASSQYPGGQTPYEQYF. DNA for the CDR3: TGCGCCAGCAGCCAATACCCAGGGGGACAGACCCCCTACGAGCAGTACTTC.

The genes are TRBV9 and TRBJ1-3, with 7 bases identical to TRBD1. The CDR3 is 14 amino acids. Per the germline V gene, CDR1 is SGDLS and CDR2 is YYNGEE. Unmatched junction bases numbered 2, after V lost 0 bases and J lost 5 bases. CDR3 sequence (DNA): TGTGCCAGCAGCGTAGAGGGACAGAGAAACACCATATATTTT. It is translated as CASSVEGQRNTIYF.

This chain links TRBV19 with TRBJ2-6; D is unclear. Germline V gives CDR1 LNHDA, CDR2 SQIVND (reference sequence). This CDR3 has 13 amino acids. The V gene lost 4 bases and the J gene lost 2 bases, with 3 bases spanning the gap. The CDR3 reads CASSKPGANVLTF. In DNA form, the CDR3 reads TGTGCCAGTAGTAAGCCTGGGGCCAACGTCCTGACTTTC.

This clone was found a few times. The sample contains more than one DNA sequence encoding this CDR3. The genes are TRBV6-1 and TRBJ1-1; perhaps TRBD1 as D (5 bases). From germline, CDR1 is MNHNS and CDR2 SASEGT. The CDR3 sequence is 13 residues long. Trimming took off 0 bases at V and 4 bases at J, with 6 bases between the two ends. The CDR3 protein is CASSEARGTEAFF. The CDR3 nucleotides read TGTGCCAGCAGTGAAGCAAGGGGCACTGAAGCTTTCTTT.

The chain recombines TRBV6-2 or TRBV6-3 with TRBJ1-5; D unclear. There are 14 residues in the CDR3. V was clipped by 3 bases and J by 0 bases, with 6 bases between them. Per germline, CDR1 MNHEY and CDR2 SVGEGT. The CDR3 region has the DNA TGTGCCAGCAGTTATAATTATAGCAATCAGCCCCAGCATTTT. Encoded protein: CASSYNYSNQPQHF.